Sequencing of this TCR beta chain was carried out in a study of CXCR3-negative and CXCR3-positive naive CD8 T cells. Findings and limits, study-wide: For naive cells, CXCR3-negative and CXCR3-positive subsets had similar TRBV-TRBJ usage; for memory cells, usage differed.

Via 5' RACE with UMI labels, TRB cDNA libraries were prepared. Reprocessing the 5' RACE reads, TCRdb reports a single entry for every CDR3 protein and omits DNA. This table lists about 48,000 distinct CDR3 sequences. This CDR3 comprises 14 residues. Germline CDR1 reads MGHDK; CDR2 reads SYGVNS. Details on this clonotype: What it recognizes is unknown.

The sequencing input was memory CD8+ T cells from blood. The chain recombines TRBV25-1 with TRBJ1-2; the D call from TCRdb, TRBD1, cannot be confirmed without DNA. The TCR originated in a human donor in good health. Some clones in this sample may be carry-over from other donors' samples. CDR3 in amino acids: CASSEVPGLDGYTF.